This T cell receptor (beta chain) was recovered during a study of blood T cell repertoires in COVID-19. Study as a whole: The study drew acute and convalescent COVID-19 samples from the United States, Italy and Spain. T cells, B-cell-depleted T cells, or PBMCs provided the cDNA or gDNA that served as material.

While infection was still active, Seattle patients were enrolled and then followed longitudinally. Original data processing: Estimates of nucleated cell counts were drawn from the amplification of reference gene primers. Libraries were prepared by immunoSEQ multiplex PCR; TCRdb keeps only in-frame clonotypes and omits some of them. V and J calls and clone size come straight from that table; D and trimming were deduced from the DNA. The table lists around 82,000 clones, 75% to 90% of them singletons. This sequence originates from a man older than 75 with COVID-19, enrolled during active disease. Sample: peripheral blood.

The CDR3 region is CASSTTVNSPLHF. DNA of the CDR3: TGTGCCAGCAGCACTACGGTTAATTCACCCCTCCACTTT. This rearrangement joins TRBV9 to TRBJ1-6; D gene unclear. The V end lost 4 bases, the J end lost 6 bases, and 8 bases lay between the germline ends. This CDR3 is 13 amino acids long. Germline loops: CDR1 SGDLS, CDR2 YYNGEE.